Listed below are T cell receptor beta chains from one sample, sequenced in a study of T cells expressing NK-cell markers. TCRdb re-called the 5' RACE reads and catalogs CDR3 proteins one per entry, DNA excluded. This repertoire includes 450,000 to 600,000 distinct CDR3 sequences. Source material: blood T cells: a sorted CD56 or NKG2C T cell subset, CD4+ or CD8+ T cells, or bulk PBMC T cells (not recorded which). The source of these receptors is a man between 18 and 29 years old in good health. The CDR3 runs from the conserved cysteine through the conserved F or W.

CASSSIRDRNSNPLHF,TRBJ1-6,TRBV6-5
CAISAGTQHQPQHF,TRBJ1-5,TRBV10-3
CASSPELGNTIYF,TRBJ1-3,TRBV7-7
CASSRPGTSGTGANVLTF,TRBJ2-6,TRBV4-2
CSPGEVTEAFF,TRBJ1-1,TRBV20-1
CATSRDVAGAGGTQYF,TRBJ2-3,TRBV15
CASSPRTRQFF,TRBJ2-1,TRBV7-2
CASSFQIGDTQYF,TRBJ2-3,TRBV18
CASSYGTGNYNEQFF,TRBJ2-1,TRBV7-2
CASVESDSYGYTF,TRBJ1-2,TRBV6-1
CASAAGGEAFF,TRBJ1-1,TRBV5-1
CASSLGSGSDGYTF,TRBJ1-2,TRBV7-6
CASSPDRDGRTDTQYF,TRBJ2-3,TRBV18
CASSGQDSPLHF,TRBJ1-6,TRBV10-2
CSVGEGGETQYF,TRBJ2-5,TRBV29-1
CATSRGTGTSSYNSPLHF,TRBJ1-6,TRBV15
CASSFVAGGSGELFF,TRBJ2-2,TRBV12-3/TRBV12-4
CASSPGAGISNEQFF,TRBJ2-1,TRBV7-9
CATGVLGNTEAFF,TRBJ1-1,TRBV7-9
CASSYLREGHNEQFF,TRBJ2-1,TRBV6-2/TRBV6-3
CASSGEGAGETQYF,TRBJ2-5,TRBV6-2/TRBV6-3
CASSSQTGTGTFSSYNEQFF,TRBJ2-1,TRBV11-1
CATSDMGDSTGELFF,TRBJ2-2,TRBV24-1
CASSPPRNNEQFF,TRBJ2-1,TRBV5-1
CASSLAGAGLGYTF,TRBJ1-2,TRBV5-1
CSASTDSGTDTQYF,TRBJ2-3,TRBV20-1
CASSSRWGAGQPQHF,TRBJ1-5,TRBV7-2
CASSVDAPDRNTDTQYF,TRBJ2-3,TRBV9
CSASRPDRVTGYTF,TRBJ1-2,TRBV20-1
CASSSTTGATDTQYF,TRBJ2-3,TRBV12-3/TRBV12-4
CASSPLGQGYGYTF,TRBJ1-2,TRBV5-6
CASSYRWDDTQYF,TRBJ2-3,TRBV6-5
CASSPRDLGLAGVSNEQFF,TRBJ2-1,TRBV11-1
CSAQLAGVGVYQYF,TRBJ2-4,TRBV20-1
CASSWGAGLEAFF,TRBJ1-1,TRBV5-1
CAVPLSRQGDQPQHF,TRBJ1-5,TRBV24-1
CASTLAGVGTQYF,TRBJ2-5,TRBV2
CATSEGASSPTDTQYF,TRBJ2-3,TRBV24-1
CASSQESVSLKKLFF,TRBJ1-4,TRBV4-1
CASGPPRPRGETQYF,TRBJ2-5,TRBV12-5
CASSLVGTERGGGETQYF,TRBJ2-5,TRBV7-9
CSGVGNGELFF,TRBJ2-2,TRBV20-1
CASSLLAGQGEQFF,TRBJ2-1,TRBV12-3/TRBV12-4
CASSLFAQVEGETQYF,TRBJ2-5,TRBV7-9